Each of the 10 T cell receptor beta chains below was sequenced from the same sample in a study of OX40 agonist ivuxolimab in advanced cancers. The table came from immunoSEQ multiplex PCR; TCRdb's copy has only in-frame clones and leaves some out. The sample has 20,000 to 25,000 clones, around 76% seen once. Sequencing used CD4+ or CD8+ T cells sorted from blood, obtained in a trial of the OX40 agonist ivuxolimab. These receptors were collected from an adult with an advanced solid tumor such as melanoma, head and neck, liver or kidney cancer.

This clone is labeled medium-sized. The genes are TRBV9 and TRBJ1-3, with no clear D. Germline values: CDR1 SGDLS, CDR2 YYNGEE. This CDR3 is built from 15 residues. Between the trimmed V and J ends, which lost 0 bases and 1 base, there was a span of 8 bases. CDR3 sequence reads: CASSVDPDSGNTIYF. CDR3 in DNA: TGTGCCAGCAGCGTAGACCCGGATTCTGGAAACACCATATATTTT.

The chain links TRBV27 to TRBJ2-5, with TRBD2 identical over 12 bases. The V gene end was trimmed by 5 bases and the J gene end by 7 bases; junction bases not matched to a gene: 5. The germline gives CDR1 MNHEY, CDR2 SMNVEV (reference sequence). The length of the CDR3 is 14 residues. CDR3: CASSQLAGGGTQYF. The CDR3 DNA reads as TGTGCCAGCAGTCAACTAGCGGGGGGTGGGACCCAGTACTTC.

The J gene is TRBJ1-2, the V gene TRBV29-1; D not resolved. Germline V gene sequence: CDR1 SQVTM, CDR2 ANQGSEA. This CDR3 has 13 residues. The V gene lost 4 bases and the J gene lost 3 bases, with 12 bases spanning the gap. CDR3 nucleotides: TGCAGCGTTGTATCGGCGGTGGACTATGGCTACACCTTC. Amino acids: CSVVSAVDYGYTF.

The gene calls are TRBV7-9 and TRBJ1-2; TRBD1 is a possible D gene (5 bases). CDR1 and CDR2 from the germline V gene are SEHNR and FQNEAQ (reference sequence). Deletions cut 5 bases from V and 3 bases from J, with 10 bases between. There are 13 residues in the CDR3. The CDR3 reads CASSPTEDYGYTF. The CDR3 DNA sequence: TGTGCCAGCAGCCCGACAGAAGACTATGGCTACACCTTC.

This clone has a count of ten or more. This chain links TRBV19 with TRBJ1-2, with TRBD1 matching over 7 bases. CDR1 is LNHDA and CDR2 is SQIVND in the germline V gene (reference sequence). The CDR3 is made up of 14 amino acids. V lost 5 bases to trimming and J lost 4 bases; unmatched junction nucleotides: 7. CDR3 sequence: CASSPPDRSYGYTF. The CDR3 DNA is TGTGCCAGTAGTCCTCCGGACAGGAGCTATGGCTACACCTTC.

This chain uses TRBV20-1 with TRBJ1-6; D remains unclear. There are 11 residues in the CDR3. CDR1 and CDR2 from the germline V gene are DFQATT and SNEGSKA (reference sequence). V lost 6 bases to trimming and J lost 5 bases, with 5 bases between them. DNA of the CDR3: TGCAGTGCCCCTAATAATTCACCCCTCCACTTT. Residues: CSAPNNSPLHF.

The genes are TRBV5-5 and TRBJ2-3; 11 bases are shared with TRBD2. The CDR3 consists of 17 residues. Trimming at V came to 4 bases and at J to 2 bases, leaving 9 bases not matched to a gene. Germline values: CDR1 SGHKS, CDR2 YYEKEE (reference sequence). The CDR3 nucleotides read TGTGCCAGCAGCATAAGGCTAGCGGGGGGCCCCACAGATACGCAGTATTTT. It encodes CASSIRLAGGPTDTQYF.

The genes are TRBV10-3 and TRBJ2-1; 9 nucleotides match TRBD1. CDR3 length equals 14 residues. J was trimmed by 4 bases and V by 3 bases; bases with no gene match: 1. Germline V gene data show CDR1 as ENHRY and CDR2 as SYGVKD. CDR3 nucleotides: TGTGCCATCAGTGACGGACAGGGGTACAATGAGCAGTTCTTC. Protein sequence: CAISDGQGYNEQFF.

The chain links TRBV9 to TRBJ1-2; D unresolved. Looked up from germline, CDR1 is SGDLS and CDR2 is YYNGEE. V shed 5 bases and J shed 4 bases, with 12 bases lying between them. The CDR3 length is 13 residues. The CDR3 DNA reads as TGTGCCAGCAGGGGCTCGGAGTCCTATGGCTACACCTTC. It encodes CASRGSESYGYTF.

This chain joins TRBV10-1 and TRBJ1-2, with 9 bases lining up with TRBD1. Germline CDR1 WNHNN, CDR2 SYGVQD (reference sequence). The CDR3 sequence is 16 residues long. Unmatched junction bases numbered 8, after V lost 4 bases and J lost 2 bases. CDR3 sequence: CASSVSRQGGNYGYTF. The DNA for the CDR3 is TGCGCCAGCAGTGTCTCCCGACAGGGGGGGAACTATGGCTACACCTTC.